The entry that follows covers one TCR beta chain sequence. Its antigen remains unidentified. This specimen belongs to a study of cytomegalovirus exposure and HLA in healthy donors. Findings and caveats of the study: Cytomegalovirus association was listed for around 180 TCR beta chains.

Using immunoSEQ multiplex PCR, the repertoire was profiled, and TCRdb retains in-frame clones only, with some absent. The sample holds about 98,000 clones, about 90% seen once. The sequenced sample consisted of PBMCs. The sequence was obtained from a man younger than 30 in good health and CMV-seropositive.

CDR3 sequence (DNA): TGTGCCACACAGTCGGGCGCGGGTCAAGAGACCCAGTACTTC. Translated: CATQSGAGQETQYF. This chain uses TRBV6-1 with TRBJ2-5; weak D call: TRBD2 (5 bases). This CDR3 contains 14 residues. V was shortened by 10 bases and J by 2 bases, with 17 bases between the two germline ends. Germline V CDR1 and CDR2: MNHNS, SASEGT.